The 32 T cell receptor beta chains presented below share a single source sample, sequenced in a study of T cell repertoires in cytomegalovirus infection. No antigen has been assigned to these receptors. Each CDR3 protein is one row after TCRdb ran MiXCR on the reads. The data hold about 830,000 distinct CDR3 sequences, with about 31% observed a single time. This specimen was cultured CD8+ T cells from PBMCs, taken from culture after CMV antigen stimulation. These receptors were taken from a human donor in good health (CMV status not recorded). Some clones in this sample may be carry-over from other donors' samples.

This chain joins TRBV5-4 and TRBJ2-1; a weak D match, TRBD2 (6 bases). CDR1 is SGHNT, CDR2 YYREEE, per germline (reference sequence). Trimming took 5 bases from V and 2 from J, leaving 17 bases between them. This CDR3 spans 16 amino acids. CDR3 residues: CASSSGRGLTYNEQFF. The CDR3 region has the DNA TGTGCCAGCAGTTCGGGTCGGGGGTTGACCTACAATGAGCAGTTCTTC. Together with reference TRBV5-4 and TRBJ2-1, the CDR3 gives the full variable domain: ETGVTQSPTHLIKTRGQQVTLRCSSQSGHNTVSWYQQALGQGPQFIFQYYREEENGRGNFPPRFSGLQFPNYSSELNVNALELDDSALYLCASSSGRGLTYNEQFFGPGTRLTVL.

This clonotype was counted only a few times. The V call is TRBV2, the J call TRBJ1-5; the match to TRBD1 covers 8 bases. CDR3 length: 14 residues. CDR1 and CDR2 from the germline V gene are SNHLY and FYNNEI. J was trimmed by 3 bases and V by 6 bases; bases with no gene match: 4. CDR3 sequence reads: CASRSGGLNQPQHF. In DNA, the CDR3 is TGTGCCAGCAGATCAGGGGGCCTCAATCAGCCCCAGCATTTT.

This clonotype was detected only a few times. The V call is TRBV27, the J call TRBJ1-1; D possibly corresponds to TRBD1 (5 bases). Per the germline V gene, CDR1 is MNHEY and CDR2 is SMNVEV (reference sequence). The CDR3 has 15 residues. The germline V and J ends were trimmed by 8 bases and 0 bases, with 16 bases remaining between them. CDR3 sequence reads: CASGMPGPMNTEAFF. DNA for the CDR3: TGTGCCAGCGGGATGCCGGGACCCATGAACACTGAAGCTTTCTTT.

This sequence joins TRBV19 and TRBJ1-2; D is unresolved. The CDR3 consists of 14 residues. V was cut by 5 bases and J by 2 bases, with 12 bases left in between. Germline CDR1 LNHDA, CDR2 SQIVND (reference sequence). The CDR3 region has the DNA TGTGCCAGTAGTCCCGAACAGACGAACTATGGCTACACCTTC. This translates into CASSPEQTNYGYTF.

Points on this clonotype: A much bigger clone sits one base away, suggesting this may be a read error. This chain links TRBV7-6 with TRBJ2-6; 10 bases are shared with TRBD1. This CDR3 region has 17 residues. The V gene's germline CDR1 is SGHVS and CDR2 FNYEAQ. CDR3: CASSAGTGAIGAIVLTF. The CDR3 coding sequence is TGTGCCAGCAGCGCCGGGACAGGGGCGATTGGGGCCATCGTCCTGACTTTC.

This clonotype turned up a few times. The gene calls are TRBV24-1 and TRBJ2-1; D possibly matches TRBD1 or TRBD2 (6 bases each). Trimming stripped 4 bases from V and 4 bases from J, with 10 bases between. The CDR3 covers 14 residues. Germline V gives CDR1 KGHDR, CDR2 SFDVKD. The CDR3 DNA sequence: TGTGCCACCAGTGACCTAGGGGGGTACAATGAGCAGTTCTTC. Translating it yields CATSDLGGYNEQFF.

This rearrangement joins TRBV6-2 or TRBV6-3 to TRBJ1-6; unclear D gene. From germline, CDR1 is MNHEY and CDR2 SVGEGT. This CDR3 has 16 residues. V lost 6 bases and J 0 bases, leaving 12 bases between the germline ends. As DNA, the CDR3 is TGTGCCAGCAGAACGGACGTAAGCTCCTATAATTCACCCCTCCACTTT. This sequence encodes CASRTDVSSYNSPLHF.

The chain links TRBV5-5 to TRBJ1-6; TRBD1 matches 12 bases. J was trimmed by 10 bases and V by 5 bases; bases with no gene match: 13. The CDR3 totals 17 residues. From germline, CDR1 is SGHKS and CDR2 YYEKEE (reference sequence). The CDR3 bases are TGTGCCAGCAGAATTTCTCCGGGACAGGGGGCTTACTCACCCCTCCACTTT. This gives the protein CASRISPGQGAYSPLHF.

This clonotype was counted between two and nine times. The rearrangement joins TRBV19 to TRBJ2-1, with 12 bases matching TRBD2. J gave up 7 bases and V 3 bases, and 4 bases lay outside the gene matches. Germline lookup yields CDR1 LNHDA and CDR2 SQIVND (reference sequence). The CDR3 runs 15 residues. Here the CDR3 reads CASSMTSGGGNEQFF. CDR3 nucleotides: TGTGCCAGTAGTATGACTAGCGGGGGAGGTAATGAGCAGTTCTTC.

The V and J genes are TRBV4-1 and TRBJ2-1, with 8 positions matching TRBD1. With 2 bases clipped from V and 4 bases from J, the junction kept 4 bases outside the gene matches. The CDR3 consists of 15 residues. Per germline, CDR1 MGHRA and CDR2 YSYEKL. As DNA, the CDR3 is TGCGCCAGCAGCCAAAGGACAGGGTCTTACAATGAGCAGTTCTTC. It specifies CASSQRTGSYNEQFF.

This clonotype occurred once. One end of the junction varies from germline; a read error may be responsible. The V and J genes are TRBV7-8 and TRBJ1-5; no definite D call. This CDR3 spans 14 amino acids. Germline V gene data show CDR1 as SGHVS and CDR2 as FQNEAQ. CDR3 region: CANSLEKSNQPQHF. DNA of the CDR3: TGTGCCAACAGCTTAGAGAAGAGCAATCAGCCCCAGCATTTT.

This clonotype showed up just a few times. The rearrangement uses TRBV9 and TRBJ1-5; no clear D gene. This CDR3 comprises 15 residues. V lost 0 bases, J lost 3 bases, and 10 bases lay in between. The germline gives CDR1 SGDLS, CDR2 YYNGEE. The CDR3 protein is CASSVGSAPNQPQHF. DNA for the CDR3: TGTGCCAGCAGCGTAGGGTCGGCGCCCAATCAGCCCCAGCATTTT.

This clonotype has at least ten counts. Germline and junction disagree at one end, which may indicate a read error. The DNA for the CDR3 is TGTGCTAGCAGCTTAGACAGGGGTTACCAAGAGACCCAGTACTTC. It translates to CASSLDRGYQETQYF. The chain links TRBV7-7 to TRBJ2-5; TRBD1 aligns across 8 bases. Germline V gives CDR1 SSHAT, CDR2 FNYEAQ (reference sequence). This CDR3 spans 15 amino acids.

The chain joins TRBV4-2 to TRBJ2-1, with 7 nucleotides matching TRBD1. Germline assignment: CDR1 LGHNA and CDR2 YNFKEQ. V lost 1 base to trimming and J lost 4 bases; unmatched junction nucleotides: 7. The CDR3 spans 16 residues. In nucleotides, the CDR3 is TGTGCCAGCAGCCAAGGAACGACAGGGACATACAATGAGCAGTTCTTC. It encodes CASSQGTTGTYNEQFF.

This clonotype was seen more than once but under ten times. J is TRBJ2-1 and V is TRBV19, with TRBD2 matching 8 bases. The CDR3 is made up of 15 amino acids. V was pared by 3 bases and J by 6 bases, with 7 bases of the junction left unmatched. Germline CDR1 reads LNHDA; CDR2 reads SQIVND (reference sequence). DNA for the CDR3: TGTGCCAGTAGTATTACCCGGGGGGGGGCCAATGAGCAGTTCTTC. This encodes CASSITRGGANEQFF.

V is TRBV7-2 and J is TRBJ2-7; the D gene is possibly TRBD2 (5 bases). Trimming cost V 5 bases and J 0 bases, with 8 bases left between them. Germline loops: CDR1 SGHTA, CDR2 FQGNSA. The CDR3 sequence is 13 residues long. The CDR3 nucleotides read TGTGCCAGCAGCCACGGGGACTCCTACGAGCAGTACGTC. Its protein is CASSHGDSYEQYV.

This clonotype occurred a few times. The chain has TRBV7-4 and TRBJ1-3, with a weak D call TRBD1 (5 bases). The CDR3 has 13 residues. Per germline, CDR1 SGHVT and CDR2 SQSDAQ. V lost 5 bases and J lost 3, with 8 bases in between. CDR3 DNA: TGTGCCAGCAGCGGGACGTTTGGAAACACCATATATTTT. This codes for CASSGTFGNTIYF. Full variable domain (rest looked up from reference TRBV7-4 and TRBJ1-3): GAGVSQSPRYKVAKRGRDVALRCDSISGHVTLYWYRQTLGQGSEVLTYSQSDAQRDKSGRPSGRFSAERPERSVSTLKIQRTEQGDSAVYLCASSGTFGNTIYFGEGSWLTVV.

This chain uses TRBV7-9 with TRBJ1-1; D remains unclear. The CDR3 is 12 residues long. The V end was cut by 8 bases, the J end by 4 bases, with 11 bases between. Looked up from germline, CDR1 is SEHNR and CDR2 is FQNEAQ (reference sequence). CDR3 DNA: TGTGCCAGCGAGAAGGGAATCACTGAAGCTTTCTTT. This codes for CASEKGITEAFF.

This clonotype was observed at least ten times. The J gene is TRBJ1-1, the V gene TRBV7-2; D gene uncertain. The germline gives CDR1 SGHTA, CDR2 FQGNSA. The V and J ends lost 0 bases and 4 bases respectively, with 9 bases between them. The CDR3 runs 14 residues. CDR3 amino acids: CASSLAPLGTEAFF. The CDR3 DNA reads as TGTGCCAGCAGCTTAGCTCCGCTGGGCACTGAAGCTTTCTTT.

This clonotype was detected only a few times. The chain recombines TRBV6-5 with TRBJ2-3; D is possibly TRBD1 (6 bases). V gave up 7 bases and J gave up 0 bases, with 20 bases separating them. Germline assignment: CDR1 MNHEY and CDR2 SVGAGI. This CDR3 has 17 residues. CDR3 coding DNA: TGTGCCAGCAAAATTGGACAGTATGAAACTAGCACAGATACGCAGTATTTT. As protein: CASKIGQYETSTDTQYF.

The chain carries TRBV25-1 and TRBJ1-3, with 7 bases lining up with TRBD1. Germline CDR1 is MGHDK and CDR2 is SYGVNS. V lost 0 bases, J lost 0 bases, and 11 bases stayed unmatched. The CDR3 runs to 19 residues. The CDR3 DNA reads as TGTGCCAGCAGTGAATATTTCCATAGGGACAGCATCTCTGGAAACACCATATATTTT. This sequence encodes CASSEYFHRDSISGNTIYF.

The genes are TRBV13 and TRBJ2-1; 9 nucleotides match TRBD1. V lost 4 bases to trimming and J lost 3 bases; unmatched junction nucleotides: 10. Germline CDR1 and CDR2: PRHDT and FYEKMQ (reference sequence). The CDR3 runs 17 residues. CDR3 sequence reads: CASSSREDRGDYNEQFF. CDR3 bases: TGTGCCAGCAGCTCTAGGGAGGACAGGGGCGACTACAATGAGCAGTTCTTC.

CDR3 sequence: CSARTGFAEAFF. The CDR3 coding sequence is TGCAGCGCCCGGACGGGGTTCGCTGAAGCTTTCTTT. This sequence joins TRBV29-1 and TRBJ1-1; no clear D. Trimming took 7 bases from V and 6 from J, leaving 15 bases between them. CDR1 and CDR2 (germline): SQVTM, ANQGSEA. The CDR3 is made up of 12 amino acids.

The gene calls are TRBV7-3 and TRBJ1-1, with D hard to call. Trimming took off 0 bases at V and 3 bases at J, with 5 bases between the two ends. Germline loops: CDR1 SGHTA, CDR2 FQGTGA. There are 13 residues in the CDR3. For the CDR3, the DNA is TGTGCCAGCAGCTTAACAGCGGACACTGAAGCTTTCTTT. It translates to CASSLTADTEAFF.

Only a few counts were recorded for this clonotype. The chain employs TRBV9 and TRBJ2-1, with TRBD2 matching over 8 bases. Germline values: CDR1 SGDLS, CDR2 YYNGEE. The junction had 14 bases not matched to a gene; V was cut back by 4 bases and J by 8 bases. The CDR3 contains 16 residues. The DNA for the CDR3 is TGTGCCAGCAGCCGCACGGGAGGGAAGATGAGGGATGAGCAGTTCTTC. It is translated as CASSRTGGKMRDEQFF. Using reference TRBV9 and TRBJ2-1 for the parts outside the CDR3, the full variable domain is DSGVTQTPKHLITATGQRVTLRCSPRSGDLSVYWYQQSLDQGLQFLIQYYNGEERAKGNILERFSAQQFPDLHSELNLSSLELGDSALYFCASSRTGGKMRDEQFFGPGTRLTVL.

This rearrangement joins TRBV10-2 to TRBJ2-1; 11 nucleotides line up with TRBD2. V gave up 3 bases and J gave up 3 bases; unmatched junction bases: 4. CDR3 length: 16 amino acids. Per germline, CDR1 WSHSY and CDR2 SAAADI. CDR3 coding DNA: TGCGCCAGCAGTGAAGGTAGCGGGGGGGACTACAATGAGCAGTTCTTC. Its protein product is CASSEGSGGDYNEQFF.

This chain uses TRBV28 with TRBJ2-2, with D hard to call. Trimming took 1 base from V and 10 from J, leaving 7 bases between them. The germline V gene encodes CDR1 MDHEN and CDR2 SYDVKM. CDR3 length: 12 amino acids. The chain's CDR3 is CASSLLWEELFF. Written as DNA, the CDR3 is TGTGCCAGCAGTTTATTGTGGGAGGAGCTGTTTTTT.

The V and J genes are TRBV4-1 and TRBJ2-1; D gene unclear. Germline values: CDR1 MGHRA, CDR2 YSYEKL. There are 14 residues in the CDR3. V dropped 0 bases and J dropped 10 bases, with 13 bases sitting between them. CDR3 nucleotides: TGCGCCAGCAGCCAAGATAGGACGATCGGGGAGCAGTTCTTC. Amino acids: CASSQDRTIGEQFF.

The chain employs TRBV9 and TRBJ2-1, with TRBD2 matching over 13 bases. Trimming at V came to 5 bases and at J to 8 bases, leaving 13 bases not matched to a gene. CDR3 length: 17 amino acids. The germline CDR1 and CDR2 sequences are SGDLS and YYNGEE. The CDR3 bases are TGTGCCAGCAGTGGAACCAGACTAGCGGGGGGCATCGATGAGCAGTTCTTC. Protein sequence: CASSGTRLAGGIDEQFF.

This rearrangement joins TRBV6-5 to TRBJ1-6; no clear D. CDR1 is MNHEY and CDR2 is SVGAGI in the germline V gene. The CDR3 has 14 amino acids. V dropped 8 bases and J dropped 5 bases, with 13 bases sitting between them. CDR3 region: CASHRTANNSPLHF. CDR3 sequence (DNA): TGTGCCAGCCACCGAACAGCCAATAATTCACCCCTCCACTTT.

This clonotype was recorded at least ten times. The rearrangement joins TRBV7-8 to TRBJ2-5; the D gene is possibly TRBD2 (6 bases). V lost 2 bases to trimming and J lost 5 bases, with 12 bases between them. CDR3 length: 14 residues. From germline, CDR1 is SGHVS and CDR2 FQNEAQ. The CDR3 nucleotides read TGTGCCAGCAGCTTACGGGCAGGGAGGGAGACCCAGTACTTC. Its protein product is CASSLRAGRETQYF.

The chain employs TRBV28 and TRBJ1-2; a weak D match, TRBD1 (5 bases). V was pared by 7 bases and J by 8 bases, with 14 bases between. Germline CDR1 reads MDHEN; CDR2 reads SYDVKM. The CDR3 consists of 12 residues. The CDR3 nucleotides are TGTGCCAGCAACCCCTCGGGGGAAGGCTACACCTTC. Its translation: CASNPSGEGYTF.